This T cell receptor beta chain was sequenced for a study of cytomegalovirus exposure and HLA in healthy donors. Amplification used 60 Vbeta primers and 13 Jbeta primers. Data came from immunoSEQ multiplex PCR; TCRdb stores just in-frame clones and leaves some out. The sample lists 140,000 or so clones; 75% to 85% were seen once. Sequenced input: PBMCs. The receptor was derived from a woman under 30 in good health and CMV-seropositive.

The CDR3, as DNA: TGCGCCAGCAGTCGAAGCCTACGTCAGCCCCAGCATTTT. Translating it yields CASSRSLRQPQHF. The chain joins TRBV4-3 to TRBJ1-5; D is uncertain. With 6 bases removed from V and 6 bases from J, the gap between germline ends came to 12 bases. Germline-derived CDR1 and CDR2 are LGHNA and YSLEER. The CDR3 extends over 13 amino acids.